The T cell receptor beta chain described here comes from a study of identical twins. CDR1 and CDR2 (germline): SQVTM, ANQGSEA. The V and J ends lost 8 bases and 3 bases respectively, with 8 bases between them. The CDR3 has 11 amino acids. TCRdb called the 5' RACE reads again in MiXCR, with one record for every CDR3 protein. The sample has about 1.7 million distinct CDR3 sequences; under 35% are singletons. Overall study findings and caveats: The authors drew conclusions from cross-sectional statistical analysis rather than following the same donors.

This clonotype has just one count. The antigen remains unidentified. Material: cord blood. The sequence was collected from a newborn girl in good health. The V and J genes are TRBV29-1 and TRBJ2-1; maybe TRBD2 (5 bases). The CDR3 reads CSSGVYNEQFF. The CDR3 nucleotides are TGCAGCTCCGGGGTCTACAATGAGCAGTTCTTC.